This TCR beta chain appears in the sequencing data of a study of T cells after somatic rescue of genetic block. TCRdb's table, derived via immunoSEQ multiplex PCR, lists solely in-frame clones and lacks some. The top ten clones hold about 2.9% of a sample with about 67,000 clones, just over 90% of them seen once. Germline assignment: CDR1 SNHLY and CDR2 FYNNEI. This CDR3 comprises 11 residues. V was pared by 8 bases and J by 5 bases, with 10 bases between. This TCR was recovered from a man in his forties. The V and J genes are TRBV2 and TRBJ2-7; D remains ambiguous. Source material: peripheral blood mononuclear cells (PBMCs). CDR3 sequence (DNA): TGTGCCAGCTCGCCTGTGAACGAGCAGTACTTC. Translation: CASSPVNEQYF.